This is a list of T cell receptor beta chains from one sample in a study of T cell responses to AZD1222 COVID-19 vaccine. The table came from immunoSEQ multiplex PCR; TCRdb's copy has only in-frame clones and leaves some out. Here the sample spans 150,000 to 250,000 clones, approximately 91% being singletons. This specimen consisted of peripheral blood, obtained 28 days after the second AZD1222 dose. These receptors all come from an adult who received the AZD1222 COVID-19 vaccine. Each CDR3 is given with its conserved first and last residue. The D gene is left open where the match is weak. Size is omitted from some rows. Given values are once, few, many or a class for expanded clones.

TRBJ1-2 TRBV19 TRBD1 NA TGTGCCAGTAGTATATGGGACAGGGATGGCTACACCTTC CASSIWDRDGYTF
TRBJ1-1 TRBV18 NA NA TGTGCCAGCTCACCACGGCAGGGACGCCGCAGCACTGAAGCTTTCTTT CASSPRQGRRSTEAFF
TRBJ2-7 TRBV20-1 NA NA TGCAGTGCTAGTAACAGTCTCAAAGAAGGCTACGAGCAGTACTTC CSASNSLKEGYEQYF
TRBJ2-5 TRBV9 NA NA TGTGCCAGCAGCGGACCGTCGGGGACCCAGTACTTC CASSGPSGTQYF
TRBJ1-2 TRBV14 NA NA TGTGCCAGCAGCCACCTTGATGTCGCCTATGGCTACACCTTC CASSHLDVAYGYTF
TRBJ2-7 TRBV5-8 NA few TGTGCCAGCAGTTTTATCGGGGGAGAGCAGTACTTC CASSFIGGEQYF
TRBJ1-5 TRBV24-1 TRBD1 NA TGTGCCACCAGTGATGGGACAGGAATTAGCAATCAGCCCCAGCATTTT CATSDGTGISNQPQHF
TRBJ1-1 TRBV24-1 NA few TGTGCCACCAGTGATGGAGGGCGGGGGCGCGTCTCTGAAGCTTTCTTT CATSDGGRGRVSEAFF
TRBJ1-5 TRBV3-1/TRBV3-2 NA NA TGTGCCAGCAGCCAATTGATCAATCAGCCCCAGCATTTT CASSQLINQPQHF
TRBJ2-1 TRBV5-1 NA once TGCGCCAGCAGCCCATCCGGGTGGATTTATGAGCAGTTCTTC CASSPSGWIYEQFF
TRBJ1-6 TRBV9 NA few TGTGCCAGCAGCGTATGGCAGGGTGAGGTTATTTCACCCCTCCACTTT CASSVWQGEVISPLHF
TRBJ1-6 TRBV12-3/TRBV12-4 NA once TGTGCCAGCAGCCTCGGGGGGGCACCCCTCCACTTT CASSLGGAPLHF
TRBJ1-2 TRBV2 TRBD1 NA TGTGCCAGCAGTGAAGGGACAGGGGGCAGCTATGGCTACACCTTC CASSEGTGGSYGYTF
TRBJ2-7 TRBV7-6 NA NA TGTGCCAGCGCCGAGCTGGAGGCAACCTACGAGCAGTACTTC CASAELEATYEQYF
TRBJ2-3 TRBV27 NA NA TGTGCCAGCAGAAAAGGGAGCAAACCTCACACAGATACGCAGTATTTT CASRKGSKPHTDTQYF
TRBJ2-2 TRBV24-1 NA NA TGTGCCACCAGTGATCTCCCGGGACTGCGAGAAGCCGGGGAGCTGTTTTTT CATSDLPGLREAGELFF
TRBJ1-5 TRBV28 NA once TGTGCCAGCAAGAAGCAGTATCAGCCCCAGCATTTT CASKKQYQPQHF
TRBJ1-1 TRBV6-6 NA NA TGTGCCAGCAGTTACTCGGCTGTGACTGAAGCTTTCTTT CASSYSAVTEAFF
TRBJ2-7 TRBV7-9 TRBD2 NA TGTGCCAGCAGCTTAGGGTCCAGCGGGACCTCCTACGAGCAGTACTTC CASSLGSSGTSYEQYF
TRBJ2-3 TRBV14 NA NA TGTGCCAGCAGCCAAGATTTCAGGACTACCCTAAACACAGATACGCAGTATTTT CASSQDFRTTLNTDTQYF
TRBJ1-1 TRBV14 NA NA TGTGCCAGCAGCCAACTGGGCAGGGACTCCATGAACACTGAAGCTTTCTTT CASSQLGRDSMNTEAFF
TRBJ1-1 TRBV7-9 NA NA TGTGCCAGCACCCAATGGGCCATGAACACTGAAGCTTTCTTT CASTQWAMNTEAFF
TRBJ2-7 TRBV4-1 TRBD2 NA TGCGCCAGCAGCCAACCGACTAGCGGGAGGACCGAGCAGTACTTC CASSQPTSGRTEQYF
TRBJ1-2 TRBV19 NA few TGTGCCACCCGGGAGCCTAACTATGGCTACACCTTC CATREPNYGYTF
TRBJ2-3 TRBV7-2 NA NA TGTGCCAGCAGCCCCGGACCGGGTAGCGTGAGTACGCAGTATTTT CASSPGPGSVSTQYF
TRBJ2-5 TRBV15 NA NA TGTGCCACCAGGCGGGAAGAGACCCAGTACTTC CATRREETQYF
TRBJ2-7 TRBV28 NA NA TGTGCCAGTGAAACAGGGAGGTTCGAGCAGTACTTC CASETGRFEQYF
TRBJ1-5 TRBV6-5 NA NA TGTGCCAGCAGTTACCGGGACGGAAGCAATCAGCCCCAGCATTTT CASSYRDGSNQPQHF
TRBJ2-7 TRBV5-5 TRBD2 NA TGTGCCAGCAGCTTGGTGGGGGGGAGCGGGAGCTACGAGCAGTACTTC CASSLVGGSGSYEQYF
TRBJ1-1 TRBV28 NA NA TGTGCCAGCAGTGAACTGAACACTGAAGCTTTCTTT CASSELNTEAFF
TRBJ2-7 TRBV4-1 NA NA TGCGCCAGCAGCCGCTCGGTGATGGACGAGCAGTACTTC CASSRSVMDEQYF
TRBJ2-1 TRBV7-8 TRBD2 NA TGTGCCAGCAGCTTGAGCGGACTAGCCTACAATGAGCAGTTCTTC CASSLSGLAYNEQFF
TRBJ1-6 TRBV3-1/TRBV3-2 NA NA TGTGCCAGCAGCCAGAGATTTGGAGCCCTATCACCCCTCCACTTT CASSQRFGALSPLHF
TRBJ2-7 TRBV5-1 NA NA TGCGCCAGCAGCTTATGGGGTTCTAACTACGAGCAGTACTTC CASSLWGSNYEQYF
TRBJ1-1 TRBV19 NA NA TGTGCCAGTAGTATTCTGGGGGGCTCTGAAGCTTTCTTT CASSILGGSEAFF
TRBJ1-2 TRBV5-1 TRBD1 NA TGCGCCAGCAGCTTCGACAGGGGTAAGATGGAGGGCTACACCTTC CASSFDRGKMEGYTF
TRBJ2-3 TRBV7-9 TRBD2 few TGTGCCAGCAGCCTCGGGGTAGCGGGAGTAGGCGATACGCAGTATTTT CASSLGVAGVGDTQYF
TRBJ2-5 TRBV7-3 TRBD2 once TGTGCCAGCAGCTTACTAGCGGGAGTGGCGGAGACCCAGTACTTC CASSLLAGVAETQYF
TRBJ1-1 TRBV6-5 TRBD1 NA TGTGCCAGCAGTACGACAGGGGGGACCACTGAAGCTTTCTTT CASSTTGGTTEAFF
TRBJ1-1 TRBV3-1/TRBV3-2 NA NA TGTGCCAGCAGCCACGGGGGGCTTGGCACTGAAGCTTTCTTT CASSHGGLGTEAFF
TRBJ2-5 TRBV28 NA NA TGTGCCAGCAGATCGGACAGATTGACCTTTGGAGTGGAGACCCAGTACTTC CASRSDRLTFGVETQYF
TRBJ1-1 TRBV10-2 NA NA TGCGCCAGCAGTGAGTTCCGACTTGACGGGGAGGGTACTGAAGCTTTCTTT CASSEFRLDGEGTEAFF
TRBJ2-7 TRBV12-3/TRBV12-4 NA once TGTGCCAGCAGTTTACGGACCGAAGGCGAGCAGTACTTC CASSLRTEGEQYF
TRBJ1-6 TRBV6-5 NA NA TGTGCCAGCAGCCGACATGGCCCCAATAATTCACCCCTCCACTTT CASSRHGPNNSPLHF
TRBJ1-2 TRBV3-1/TRBV3-2 NA NA TGTGCCAGCAGCCAGGGGGTTAGCTATGGCTACACCTTC CASSQGVSYGYTF
TRBJ1-2 TRBV5-4 NA NA TGTGCCAGCAGCTGGGACGGGCTGAGGGGCTACACCTTC CASSWDGLRGYTF
TRBJ2-5 TRBV25-1 NA NA TGTGCCAGCAGTGAATTGGGGGTCGGAGAGACCCAGTACTTC CASSELGVGETQYF
TRBJ1-2 TRBV10-3 NA NA TGTGCCATTGGTGAGACAGCTAACTATGGCTACACCTTC CAIGETANYGYTF
TRBJ1-4 TRBV3-1/TRBV3-2 NA NA TGTGCCAGCAGCCAGACGAGGGGGTGGTCTAATGAAAAACTGTTTTTT CASSQTRGWSNEKLFF
TRBJ1-2 TRBV4-1 NA NA TGCGCCAGCAGCCCGACAGACTATGGCTACACCTTC CASSPTDYGYTF
TRBJ2-1 TRBV2 NA NA TGTGCCAGCATCCCGGACAGAGTACACAATGAGCAGTTCTTC CASIPDRVHNEQFF
TRBJ1-6 TRBV2 NA NA TGTGCCAGCACCCCCGGGCAGGTGAATTCACCCCTCCACTTT CASTPGQVNSPLHF
TRBJ2-6 TRBV5-4 NA NA TGTGCCAGCAGCTTGGGGAGGGCTGGGGCCAACGTCCTGACTTTC CASSLGRAGANVLTF
TRBJ1-2 TRBV5-4 NA NA TGTGCCAGCAGCTTGGATGATGGCTACACCTTC CASSLDDGYTF